This entry lists 24 T cell receptor beta chains sequenced from one sample in a study of cytomegalovirus exposure and HLA in healthy donors. Use of 60 Vbeta and 13 Jbeta primers characterized the PCR. Profiled with immunoSEQ multiplex PCR; TCRdb holds only in-frame clones, not every one. Among 90,000 to 130,000 clones, approximately 84% were seen once, and the ten largest hold 1.5% to 2%. Sequenced input: PBMCs. The receptors stem from a man in his forties or fifties in good health and CMV-seronegative.

This clone came up a few times. The chain combines TRBV12-2 with TRBJ1-5. TRBV12-2 is an annotated pseudogene. The CDR3 loop spans 17 amino acids. The CDR3 is CASRFAQNGGANQPQHF. In nucleotides, the CDR3 is TGTGCAAGTCGCTTTGCCCAGAACGGGGGGGCGAATCAGCCCCAGCATTTT.

The CDR3: CASSLWPQGNEQYF. The DNA for the CDR3 is TGCGCCAGCAGCTTGTGGCCTCAGGGAAACGAGCAGTACTTC. The chain joins TRBV5-1 to TRBJ2-7, with a possible D match to TRBD1 (5 bases). Germline V lookup: CDR1 SGHRS, CDR2 YFSETQ. V lost 1 base and J lost 5, with 13 bases in between. The CDR3 covers 14 residues.

This chain uses TRBV28 with TRBJ1-4; 9 positions match TRBD1. The CDR3 spans 14 residues. J gave up 8 bases and V 6 bases, and 7 bases lay outside the gene matches. CDR1 is MDHEN and CDR2 is SYDVKM in the germline V gene. The CDR3 loop is CASSPGQGREKLFF. CDR3 nucleotides: TGTGCCAGCAGCCCCGGACAGGGGAGGGAAAAACTGTTTTTT.

The V and J genes are TRBV7-2 and TRBJ2-7; 9 bases map to TRBD2. Germline trimming cut 5 bases from V and 7 bases from J; bases unmatched to any gene: 18. Germline values: CDR1 SGHTA, CDR2 FQGNSA. The CDR3 loop spans 17 amino acids. The CDR3 DNA sequence: TGTGCCAGCAGCCTCGCGGGGGGAGCGGGGGGCCCTCGGGAGCAGTACTTC. Its protein product is CASSLAGGAGGPREQYF.

The DNA for the CDR3 is TGTGCCAGCGGATCACTCCCGGAGAGGGCCCAGTACTTC. Translation gives CASGSLPERAQYF. This rearrangement joins TRBV2 to TRBJ2-5; the D gene is possibly TRBD2 (5 bases). Trimming shortened V by 8 bases and J by 9 bases, and 19 bases separated the two germline ends. There are 13 residues in the CDR3. Germline V gene sequence: CDR1 SNHLY, CDR2 FYNNEI.

The chain combines TRBV5-1 with TRBJ1-2, with 10 bases fitting TRBD1. V gave up 0 bases and J gave up 3 bases; unmatched junction bases: 2. CDR3 length: 15 residues. Germline CDR1 reads SGHRS; CDR2 reads YFSETQ. The DNA for the CDR3 is TGCGCCAGCAGCTTGGGGGGACAGGGGCACTATGGCTACACCTTC. Its translation: CASSLGGQGHYGYTF.

The CDR3 loop reads CASSLQGAGNEQFF. DNA for the CDR3: TGTGCCAGCAGCTTACAGGGGGCCGGCAATGAGCAGTTCTTC. This chain connects TRBV28 to TRBJ2-1; 9 positions match TRBD1. Germline V gene data show CDR1 as MDHEN and CDR2 as SYDVKM. The CDR3 covers 14 residues. Trimming at V came to 6 bases and at J to 6 bases, leaving 6 bases not matched to a gene.

The rearrangement joins TRBV9 to TRBJ2-5, with a possible D match to TRBD2 (5 bases). CDR3 size: 16 residues. V was trimmed by 0 bases and J by 4 bases, leaving 16 bases between them. CDR1 is SGDLS, CDR2 YYNGEE, per germline. The CDR3 DNA reads as TGTGCCAGCAGCGTAGGAGGAAGAGGGATGGGAGAGACCCAGTACTTC. Its protein product is CASSVGGRGMGETQYF.

The chain is built from TRBV6-6 and TRBJ2-7; 8 bases fit TRBD2. Germline V lookup: CDR1 MNHNY, CDR2 SVGAGI (reference sequence). Losses at the gene ends were 6 bases for V and 4 bases for J; bases not matched to a gene: 2. The CDR3 has 12 amino acids. Here the CDR3 reads CASRSGGYEQYF. The CDR3 DNA is TGTGCCAGCAGGAGCGGGGGTTACGAGCAGTACTTC.

CDR3 in amino acids: CSVRQTLSSYEQYF. The CDR3 DNA sequence: TGCAGCGTCAGACAGACACTTAGCTCCTACGAGCAGTACTTC. The chain has TRBV29-1 and TRBJ2-7, with D possibly being TRBD1 (5 bases). V gave up 6 bases and J gave up 0 bases, with 15 bases separating them. The CDR3 is 14 residues long. The V gene's germline CDR1 is SQVTM and CDR2 ANQGSEA.

The chain is built from TRBV27 and TRBJ1-6; D ambiguous. The CDR3 consists of 18 residues. Germline-derived CDR1 and CDR2 are MNHEY and SMNVEV (reference sequence). Trimming removed 2 bases at V and 7 bases at J, with 21 bases between. The CDR3 nucleotides are TGTGCCAGCAGTTTAACCGCGGGAAAGGGAGGTTGGAATTCACCCCTCCACTTT. Translating gives CASSLTAGKGGWNSPLHF.

This clone was seen more than once but under ten times. The chain combines TRBV30 with TRBJ1-5; TRBD1 is a possible D gene (5 bases). This CDR3 is built from 14 residues. Germline V gene lookup returns CDR1 GTSNPN and CDR2 SVGIG (reference sequence). V dropped 0 bases and J dropped 6 bases, with 12 bases sitting between them. CDR3 DNA: TGTGCCTGGAGTGTAGCCAGGGAAGGTCAGCCCCAGCATTTT. Amino acid sequence: CAWSVAREGQPQHF.

The chain joins TRBV6-5 to TRBJ1-1, with 10 bases lining up with TRBD1. Germline trimming cut 7 bases from V and 6 bases from J; bases unmatched to any gene: 8. The germline V gene has CDR1 MNHEY and CDR2 SVGAGI. The CDR3 is 14 amino acids. The CDR3 protein is CASTYGDRGAEAFF. CDR3 DNA sequence: TGTGCCAGCACCTACGGGGACAGGGGCGCTGAAGCTTTCTTT.

Of note for this clone: Different DNA sequences within this sample yield the same CDR3. The J gene is TRBJ1-5, the V gene TRBV7-9, with D possibly being TRBD1 (5 bases). The CDR3 has 13 residues. Germline V gene data show CDR1 as SEHNR and CDR2 as FQNEAQ (reference sequence). Trimming left V 4 bases short and J 4 bases short, with 8 bases between. The CDR3 loop is CASSSGGNQPQHF. The DNA for the CDR3 is TGTGCCAGCAGCTCGGGGGGGAATCAGCCCCAGCATTTT.

The CDR3 DNA is TGTGCCAGCAGTGTCACAGGGATAGAGGGCTACACCTTC. Amino acid sequence: CASSVTGIEGYTF. The chain recombines TRBV6-1 with TRBJ1-2; TRBD1 might be the D (6 bases). Per germline, CDR1 MNHNS and CDR2 SASEGT. V dropped 4 bases and J dropped 8 bases, with 14 bases sitting between them. The CDR3 covers 13 residues.

The chain is built from TRBV10-3 and TRBJ1-6; 9 nucleotides agree with TRBD1. V shed 6 bases and J 6 bases; nucleotides not matched to a gene: 3. Germline V gene data show CDR1 as ENHRY and CDR2 as SYGVKD. The CDR3 covers 14 residues. Written as DNA, the CDR3 is TGTGCCATCAGGCAGGGACAGGGTAATTCACCCCTCCACTTT. This translates into CAIRQGQGNSPLHF.

CDR3 sequence reads: CALMQGLNTEAFF. In DNA, the CDR3 is TGTGCCTTGATGCAGGGATTGAACACTGAAGCTTTCTTT. This chain uses TRBV30 with TRBJ1-1; weak D call: TRBD1 (5 bases). From germline, CDR1 is GTSNPN and CDR2 SVGIG (reference sequence). Trimming left V 7 bases short and J 0 bases short, with 12 bases between. The CDR3 loop spans 13 amino acids.

The chain recombines TRBV19 with TRBJ1-1; D is possibly TRBD1 (5 bases). CDR1 LNHDA and CDR2 SQIVND come from the germline V gene (reference sequence). V shed 6 bases and J shed 3 bases, with 11 bases lying between them. This CDR3 spans 13 amino acids. The CDR3 DNA reads TGTGCCAGTAGGGCCAGGGTAGACACTGAAGCTTTCTTT. Translated: CASRARVDTEAFF.

This clone was seen only a few times. The chain couples TRBV28 to TRBJ2-7, with D maybe TRBD1 (6 bases). Deletions cut 5 bases from V and 2 bases from J, with 19 bases between. This CDR3 region has 16 residues. The germline V gene has CDR1 MDHEN and CDR2 SYDVKM. CDR3 in DNA: TGTGCCAGCAGTCTAAAGACAGCATGGGGGCCCTACGAGCAGTACTTC. Translated, it gives CASSLKTAWGPYEQYF. Using reference TRBV28 and TRBJ2-7 for the parts outside the CDR3, the full variable domain is DVKVTQSSRYLVKRTGEKVFLECVQDMDHENMFWYRQDPGLGLRLIYFSYDVKMKEKGDIPEGYSVSREKKERFSLILESASTNQTSMYLCASSLKTAWGPYEQYFGPGTRLTVT.

This sequence joins TRBV2 and TRBJ2-1, with 8 bases fitting TRBD1. Germline trimming cut 11 bases from V and 6 bases from J; bases unmatched to any gene: 12. Germline values: CDR1 SNHLY, CDR2 FYNNEI. The length of the CDR3 is 14 residues. DNA of the CDR3: TGTGCCTGCACAGGACAGGGAAAGGGCAATGAGCAGTTCTTC. It translates to CACTGQGKGNEQFF.

The chain has TRBV19 and TRBJ1-5; TRBD1 agrees at 8 bases. Per germline, CDR1 LNHDA and CDR2 SQIVND (reference sequence). J was trimmed by 4 bases and V by 10 bases; bases with no gene match: 12. The CDR3 has 15 amino acids. CDR3 protein: CATGAPGQVNQPQHF. The DNA of the CDR3 is TGTGCCACCGGGGCCCCGGGACAGGTGAATCAGCCCCAGCATTTT.

This chain uses TRBV7-2 with TRBJ1-2; D is possibly TRBD1 (5 bases). Trimming shortened V by 1 base and J by 6 bases, and 9 bases separated the two germline ends. The CDR3 contains 13 residues. Germline V lookup: CDR1 SGHTA, CDR2 FQGNSA. The CDR3 sequence is CASSLGGGDGYTF. The CDR3 DNA reads TGTGCCAGCAGCTTAGGCGGAGGGGATGGCTACACCTTC.

The rearrangement uses TRBV29-1 and TRBJ2-6, with D uncertain. Trimming pared 3 bases from V and 4 bases from J, leaving 10 bases between. The V gene's germline CDR1 is SQVTM and CDR2 ANQGSEA. The CDR3 is 14 residues long. CDR3 loop: CSVDGSHGANVLTF. In DNA form, the CDR3 reads TGCAGCGTTGATGGCAGTCACGGGGCCAACGTCCTGACTTTC.

J is TRBJ2-5 and V is TRBV18, with a possible D match to TRBD2 (6 bases). CDR3 length: 14 amino acids. Trimming removed 2 bases from V and 9 bases from J, with 16 bases in between. Germline V lookup: CDR1 KGHSH, CDR2 LQKENI. The CDR3 loop is CASSPRSWGEAQYF. The CDR3 bases are TGTGCCAGCTCACCAAGGTCCTGGGGGGAGGCCCAGTACTTC.